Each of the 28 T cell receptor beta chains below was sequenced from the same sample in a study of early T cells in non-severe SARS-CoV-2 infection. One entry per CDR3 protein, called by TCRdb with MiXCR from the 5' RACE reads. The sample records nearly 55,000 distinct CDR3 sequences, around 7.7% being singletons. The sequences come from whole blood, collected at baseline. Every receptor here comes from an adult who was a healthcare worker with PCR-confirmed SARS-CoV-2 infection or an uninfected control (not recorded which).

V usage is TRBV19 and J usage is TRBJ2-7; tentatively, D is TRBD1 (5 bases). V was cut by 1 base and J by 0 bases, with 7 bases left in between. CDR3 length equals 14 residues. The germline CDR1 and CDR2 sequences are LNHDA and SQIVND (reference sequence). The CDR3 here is CASSIGQLSYEQYF. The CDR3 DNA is TGTGCCAGTAGTATAGGACAGCTCTCCTACGAGCAGTACTTC.

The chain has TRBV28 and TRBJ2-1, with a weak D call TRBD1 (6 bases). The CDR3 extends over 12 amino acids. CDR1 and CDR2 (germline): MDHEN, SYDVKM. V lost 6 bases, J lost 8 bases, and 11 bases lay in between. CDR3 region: CASSQQGYEQFF. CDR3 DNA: TGTGCCAGCAGCCAACAGGGATATGAGCAGTTCTTC.

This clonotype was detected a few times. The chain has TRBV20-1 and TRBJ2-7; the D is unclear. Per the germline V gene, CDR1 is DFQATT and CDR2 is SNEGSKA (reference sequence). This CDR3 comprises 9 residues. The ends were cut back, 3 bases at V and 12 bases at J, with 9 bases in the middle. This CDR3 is CSASKGWYF. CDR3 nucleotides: TGCAGTGCTAGCAAGGGATGGTACTTC.

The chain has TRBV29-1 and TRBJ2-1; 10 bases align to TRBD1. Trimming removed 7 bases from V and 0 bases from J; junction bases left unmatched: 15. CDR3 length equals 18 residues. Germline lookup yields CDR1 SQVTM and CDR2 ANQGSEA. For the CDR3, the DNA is TGCAGCGGATCTCGTGACAGGGGGCCCGAGAGCTCCTACAATGAGCAGTTCTTC. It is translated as CSGSRDRGPESSYNEQFF.

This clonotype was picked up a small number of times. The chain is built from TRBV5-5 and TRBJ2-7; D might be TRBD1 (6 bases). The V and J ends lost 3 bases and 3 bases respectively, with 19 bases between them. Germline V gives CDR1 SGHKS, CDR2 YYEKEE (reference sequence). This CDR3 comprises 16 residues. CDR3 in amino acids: CASSWDVIGQSYEQYF. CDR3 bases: TGTGCCAGCAGCTGGGATGTAATAGGACAGAGCTACGAGCAGTACTTC.

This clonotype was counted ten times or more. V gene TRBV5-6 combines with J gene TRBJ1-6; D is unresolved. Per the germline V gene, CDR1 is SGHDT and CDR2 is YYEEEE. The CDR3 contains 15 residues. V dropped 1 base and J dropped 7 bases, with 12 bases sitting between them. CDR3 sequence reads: CASSLSGRQNSPLHF. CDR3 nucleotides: TGTGCCAGCAGCTTGTCCGGACGGCAGAATTCACCCCTCCACTTT.

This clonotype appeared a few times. CDR3 nucleotide sequence: TGTGCCAGCAGCCGCGCGGGGCAGGGAGATAATCAGCCCCAGCATTTT. Translating it yields CASSRAGQGDNQPQHF. J is TRBJ1-5 and V is TRBV6-2 or TRBV6-3; maybe TRBD1 (5 bases). Trimming shortened V by 6 bases and J by 4 bases, and 19 bases separated the two germline ends. Germline values: CDR1 MNHEY, CDR2 SVGEGT. The CDR3 covers 16 residues.

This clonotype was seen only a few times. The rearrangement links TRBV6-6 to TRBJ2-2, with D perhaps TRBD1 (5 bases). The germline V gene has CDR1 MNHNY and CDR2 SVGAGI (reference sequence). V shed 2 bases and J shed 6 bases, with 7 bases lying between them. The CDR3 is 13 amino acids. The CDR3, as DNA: TGTGCCAGCAGTTACAGGGGATCCGGGGAGCTGTTTTTT. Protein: CASSYRGSGELFF.

The CDR3 spells CSAHPREIADTQYF. DNA for the CDR3: TGCAGTGCCCACCCCCGGGAGATCGCAGATACGCAGTATTTT. This sequence joins TRBV20-1 and TRBJ2-3, with a weak D call TRBD2 (6 bases). This CDR3 is built from 14 residues. With 6 bases removed from V and 4 bases from J, the gap between germline ends came to 17 bases. The V gene's germline CDR1 is DFQATT and CDR2 SNEGSKA (reference sequence).

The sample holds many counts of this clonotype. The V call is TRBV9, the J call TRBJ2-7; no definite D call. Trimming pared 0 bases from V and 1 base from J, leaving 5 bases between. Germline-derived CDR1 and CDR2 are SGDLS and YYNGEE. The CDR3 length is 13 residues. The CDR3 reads CASSVGGSYEQYF. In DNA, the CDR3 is TGTGCCAGCAGCGTAGGGGGTTCCTACGAGCAGTACTTC.

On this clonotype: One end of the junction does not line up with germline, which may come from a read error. As DNA, the CDR3 is TGCGCCAGCAGCCAAGTACTAGCGGACCGCACAGATACGCAGTTTTTT. Its translation: CASSQVLADRTDTQFF. The V call is TRBV4-3, the J call TRBJ2-3; 8 nucleotides match TRBD2. CDR3 length: 16 residues. The germline V gene has CDR1 LGHNA and CDR2 YSLEER.

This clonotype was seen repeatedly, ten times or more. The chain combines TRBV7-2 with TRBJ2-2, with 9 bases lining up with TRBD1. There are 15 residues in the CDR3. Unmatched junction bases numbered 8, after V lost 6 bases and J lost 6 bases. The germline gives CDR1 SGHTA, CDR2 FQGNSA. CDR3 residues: CASRQRTGVSGELFF. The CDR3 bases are TGTGCCAGCAGGCAGAGGACAGGGGTATCCGGGGAGCTGTTTTTT.

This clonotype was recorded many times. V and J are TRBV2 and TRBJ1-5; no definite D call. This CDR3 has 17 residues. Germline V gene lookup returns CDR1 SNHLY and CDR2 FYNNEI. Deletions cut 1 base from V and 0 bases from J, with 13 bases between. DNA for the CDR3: TGTGCCAGCAGTGAAGTCGAGGCGGGATATAGCAATCAGCCCCAGCATTTT. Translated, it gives CASSEVEAGYSNQPQHF.

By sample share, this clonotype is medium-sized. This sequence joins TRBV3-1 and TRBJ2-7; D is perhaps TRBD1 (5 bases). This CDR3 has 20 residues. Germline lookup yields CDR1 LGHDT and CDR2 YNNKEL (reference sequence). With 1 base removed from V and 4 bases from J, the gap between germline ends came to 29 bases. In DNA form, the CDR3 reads TGTGCCAGCAGCCAAGTGTTAGTCTCGACGGACATGAGAAAACATTACGAGCAGTACTTC. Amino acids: CASSQVLVSTDMRKHYEQYF.

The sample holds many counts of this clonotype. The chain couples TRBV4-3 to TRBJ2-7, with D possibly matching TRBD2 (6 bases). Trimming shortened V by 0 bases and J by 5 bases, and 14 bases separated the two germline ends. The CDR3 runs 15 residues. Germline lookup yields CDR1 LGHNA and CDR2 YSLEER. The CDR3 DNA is TGCGCCAGCAGCCAAGATTCAGGGAGGTTTAACGAGCAGTACTTC. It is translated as CASSQDSGRFNEQYF.

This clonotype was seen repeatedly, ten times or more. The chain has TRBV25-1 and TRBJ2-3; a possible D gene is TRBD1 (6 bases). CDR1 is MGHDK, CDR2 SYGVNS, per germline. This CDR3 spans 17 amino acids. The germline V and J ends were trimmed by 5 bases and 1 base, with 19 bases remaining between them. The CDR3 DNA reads TGTGCCAGCAGTATAAGAGCCGGGACAAGGGGCACAGATACGCAGTATTTT. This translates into CASSIRAGTRGTDTQYF. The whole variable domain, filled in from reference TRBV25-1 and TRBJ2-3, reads EADIYQTPRYLVIGTGKKITLECSQTMGHDKMYWYQQDPGMELHLIHYSYGVNSTEKGDLSSESTVSRIRTEHFPLTLESARPSHTSQYLCASSIRAGTRGTDTQYFGPGTRLTVL.

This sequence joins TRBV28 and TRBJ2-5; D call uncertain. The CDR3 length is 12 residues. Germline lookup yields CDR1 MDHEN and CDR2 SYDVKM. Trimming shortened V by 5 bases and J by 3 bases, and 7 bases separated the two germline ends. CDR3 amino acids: CASSIGKETQYF. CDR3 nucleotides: TGTGCCAGCAGTATAGGGAAAGAGACCCAGTACTTC.

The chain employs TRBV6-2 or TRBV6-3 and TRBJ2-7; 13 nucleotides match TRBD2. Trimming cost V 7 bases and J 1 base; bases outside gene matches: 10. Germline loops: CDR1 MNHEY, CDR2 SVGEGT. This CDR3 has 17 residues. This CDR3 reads CASKRVPGLAGSYEQYF. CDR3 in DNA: TGTGCCAGCAAGAGGGTTCCGGGACTAGCGGGATCCTACGAGCAGTACTTC.

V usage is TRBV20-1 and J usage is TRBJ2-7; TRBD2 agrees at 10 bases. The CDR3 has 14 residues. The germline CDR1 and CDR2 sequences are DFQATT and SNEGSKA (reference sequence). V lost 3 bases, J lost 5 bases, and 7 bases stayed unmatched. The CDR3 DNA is TGCAGTGCTAGCTTTCTAGCGGGAGTTGACGAGCAGTACTTC. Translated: CSASFLAGVDEQYF.

The CDR3 sequence: CASSPLGADTQYF. The CDR3 nucleotides are TGTGCCAGCAGCCCCCTGGGGGCAGATACGCAGTATTTT. The chain couples TRBV4-2 to TRBJ2-3; D is possibly TRBD1 or TRBD2 (5 bases each). From germline, CDR1 is LGHNA and CDR2 YNFKEQ. The V and J ends lost 4 bases and 4 bases respectively, with 9 bases between them. There are 13 residues in the CDR3.

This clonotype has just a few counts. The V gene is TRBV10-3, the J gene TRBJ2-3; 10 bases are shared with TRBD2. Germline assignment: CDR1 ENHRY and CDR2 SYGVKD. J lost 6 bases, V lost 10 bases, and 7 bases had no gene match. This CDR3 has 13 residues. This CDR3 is CASTSGTRDTQYF. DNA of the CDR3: TGTGCCAGCACTAGCGGGACTCGGGATACGCAGTATTTT.

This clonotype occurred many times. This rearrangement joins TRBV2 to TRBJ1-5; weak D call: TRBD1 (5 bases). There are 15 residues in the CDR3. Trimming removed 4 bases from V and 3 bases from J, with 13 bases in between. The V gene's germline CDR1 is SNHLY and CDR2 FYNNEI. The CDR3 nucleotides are TGTGCCAGCAGTGTACCAGGGAACATCAATCAGCCCCAGCATTTT. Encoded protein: CASSVPGNINQPQHF.

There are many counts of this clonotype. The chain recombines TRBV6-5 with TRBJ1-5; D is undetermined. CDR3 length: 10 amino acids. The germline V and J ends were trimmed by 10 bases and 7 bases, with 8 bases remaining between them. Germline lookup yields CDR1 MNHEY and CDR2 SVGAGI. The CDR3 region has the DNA TGTGCCATCTCGGTGCAGCCCCAGCATTTT. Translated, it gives CAISVQPQHF.

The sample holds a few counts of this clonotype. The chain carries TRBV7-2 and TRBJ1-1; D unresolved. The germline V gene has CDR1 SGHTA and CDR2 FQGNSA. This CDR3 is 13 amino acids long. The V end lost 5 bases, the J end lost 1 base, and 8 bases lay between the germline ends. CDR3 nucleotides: TGTGCCAGCAGCCGCGCTACGAACACTGAAGCTTTCTTT. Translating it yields CASSRATNTEAFF. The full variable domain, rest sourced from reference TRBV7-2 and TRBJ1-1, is GAGVSQSPSNKVTEKGKDVELRCDPISGHTALYWYRQSLGQGLEFLIYFQGNSAPDKSGLPSDRFSAERTGGSVSTLTIQRTQQEDSAVYLCASSRATNTEAFFGQGTRLTVV.

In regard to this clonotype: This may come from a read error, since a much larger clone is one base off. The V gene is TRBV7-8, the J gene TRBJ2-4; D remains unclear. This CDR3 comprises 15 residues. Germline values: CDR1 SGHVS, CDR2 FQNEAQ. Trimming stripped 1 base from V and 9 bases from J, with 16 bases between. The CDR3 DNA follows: TGTGCCAGCAGCTTAGTGGCGGACCGGCCGACCATTCAGTACTTC. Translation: CASSLVADRPTIQYF.

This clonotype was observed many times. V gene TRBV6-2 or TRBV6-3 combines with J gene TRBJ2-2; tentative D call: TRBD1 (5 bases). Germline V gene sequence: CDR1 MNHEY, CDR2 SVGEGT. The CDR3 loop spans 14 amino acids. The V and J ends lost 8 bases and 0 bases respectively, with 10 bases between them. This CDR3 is CASWQGANTGELFF. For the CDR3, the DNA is TGTGCCAGCTGGCAGGGCGCGAACACCGGGGAGCTGTTTTTT.

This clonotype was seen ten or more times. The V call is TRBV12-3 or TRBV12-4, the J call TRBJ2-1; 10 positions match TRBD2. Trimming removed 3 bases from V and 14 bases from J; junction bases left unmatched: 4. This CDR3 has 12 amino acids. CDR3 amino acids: CASSFLAGEEFF. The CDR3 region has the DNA TGTGCCAGCAGTTTCCTAGCGGGAGAAGAGTTCTTC.

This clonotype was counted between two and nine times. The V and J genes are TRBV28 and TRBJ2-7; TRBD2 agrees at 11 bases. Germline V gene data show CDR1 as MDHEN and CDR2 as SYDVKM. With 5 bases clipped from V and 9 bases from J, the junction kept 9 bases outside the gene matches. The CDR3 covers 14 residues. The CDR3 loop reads CASSPASGRFVQYF. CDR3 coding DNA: TGTGCCAGCAGTCCAGCTAGCGGGAGGTTTGTGCAGTACTTC. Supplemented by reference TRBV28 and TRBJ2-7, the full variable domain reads DVKVTQSSRYLVKRTGEKVFLECVQDMDHENMFWYRQDPGLGLRLIYFSYDVKMKEKGDIPEGYSVSREKKERFSLILESASTNQTSMYLCASSPASGRFVQYFGPGTRLTVT.